This TCR beta chain was observed in a study of shared clonotypes between healthy human individuals. Method: immunoSEQ multiplex PCR; TCRdb's copy keeps in-frame clones and lacks some. The repertoire holds 2,500,000 or so clones, with 85% to 95% as singletons. CDR3 size: 15 residues. V was trimmed by 1 base and J by 2 bases, leaving 11 bases between them. The germline V gene encodes CDR1 LNHDA and CDR2 SQIVND (reference sequence). Specimen: naive CD4+ T cells from PBMCs. As to subset: CD45RA+ positively selected. This TCR derives from a man younger than 30 in good health. Some clones in this sample may be carry-over from other donors' samples. The V gene is TRBV19, the J gene TRBJ1-1, with D uncertain. CDR3 coding DNA: TGTGCCAGTAGTATAGCTCGGCAGGTAAACACTGAAGCTTTCTTT. Amino acids: CASSIARQVNTEAFF.